This T cell receptor beta chain emerged from a study of tissue T cells after allogeneic stem cell transplantation. The data were produced by immunoSEQ multiplex PCR, yet TCRdb's version contains in-frame clones alone and is incomplete. Found here are about 3,700 clones, 50% of them singletons; the top ten hold more than 6%. As for this clone: The listed genes are named as in mouse. Read sequence stops 1 residue before the CDR3 end, and the germline J gene provides the missing end.

Time point noted: mouse harvest day 7 after allogeneic transplant. Mouse grafts combined 10^7 T-cell-depleted bone marrow cells with 10^6 splenic CD5+ T cells. Germline assignment: CDR1 KGHPV and CDR2 FQNQEV (reference sequence). V lost 3 bases to trimming and J lost 0 bases; unmatched junction nucleotides: 2. There are 15 residues in the CDR3. The source material was gut tissue. The receptor comes from a female BALB/c mouse given C57BL/6 T cells with graft-versus-host disease after an allogeneic hematopoietic cell transplant. V gene TRBV26 combines with J gene TRBJ2-5, with 8 bases lining up with TRBD2. CDR3 DNA (partial): TGTGCCAGCAGTCTCGACTGGGGTAACCAAGACACCCAGTAC. It yields the protein CASSLDWGNQDTQY. The full CDR3 is CASSLDWGNQDTQYF.